The 12 T cell receptor beta chains listed next were all sequenced from one sample in a study of OX40 agonist ivuxolimab in advanced cancers. The method was immunoSEQ multiplex PCR; TCRdb's version includes in-frame clones alone and lacks a portion of them. The table shows 51,000 or so clones, with 88% occurring only once. This sample comprised CD4+ or CD8+ T cells sorted from blood, obtained in a trial of the OX40 agonist ivuxolimab. The receptors come from an adult with an advanced solid tumor such as melanoma, head and neck, liver or kidney cancer.

The chain has TRBV29-1 and TRBJ2-7; 7 bases align to TRBD2. The V segment lost 3 bases and the J segment 2 bases; nucleotides outside the gene matches: 4. The CDR3 sequence is 13 residues long. Germline V CDR1 and CDR2: SQVTM, ANQGSEA. CDR3 nucleotide sequence: TGCAGCGTTGAGGTGGCGGGGGCCTACGAGCAGTACTTC. This codes for CSVEVAGAYEQYF.

V and J are TRBV4-1 and TRBJ1-1; the D gene is possibly TRBD1 (6 bases). The germline CDR1 and CDR2 sequences are MGHRA and YSYEKL. This CDR3 contains 15 residues. The V end was cut by 4 bases, the J end by 3 bases, with 15 bases between. In DNA, the CDR3 is TGCGCCAGCAGCCCAGGGGCTGGGCTGGACACTGAAGCTTTCTTT. This translates into CASSPGAGLDTEAFF.

The gene calls are TRBV4-1 and TRBJ1-5, with D possibly TRBD1 on 6 matching bases. The CDR3 length is 14 residues. With 2 bases removed from V and 5 bases from J, the gap between germline ends came to 10 bases. Germline CDR1 is MGHRA and CDR2 is YSYEKL. The CDR3 nucleotides are TGCGCCAGCAGCCAACTGGAGGGGGATCAGCCCCAGCATTTT. Translated: CASSQLEGDQPQHF.

The genes are TRBV30 and TRBJ1-2; TRBD1 matches at 9 bases. The CDR3 length is 16 residues. Germline CDR1 reads GTSNPN; CDR2 reads SVGIG (reference sequence). After removal of 0 bases from V and 4 bases from J, the junction contained 9 bases not matched to a gene. The CDR3 here is CAWSVRSDRGVYGYTF. In DNA, the CDR3 is TGTGCCTGGAGTGTTAGGTCGGACAGGGGTGTCTATGGCTACACCTTC.

This sequence joins TRBV6-4 and TRBJ1-5; D gene unclear. The CDR3 is made up of 15 amino acids. Per the germline V gene, CDR1 is MRHNA and CDR2 is SNTAGT. V was cut by 7 bases and J by 0 bases, with 13 bases left in between. The CDR3 sequence is CASIPRSYSNQPQHF. CDR3 in DNA: TGTGCCAGCATTCCGAGGAGCTATAGCAATCAGCCCCAGCATTTT.

This rearrangement joins TRBV9 to TRBJ2-7; a weak D match, TRBD1 (6 bases). CDR1 is SGDLS, CDR2 YYNGEE, per germline. V lost 0 bases and J lost 3, with 13 bases in between. The CDR3 is 15 amino acids. The CDR3 sequence: CASSVGPPDSYEQYF. CDR3 nucleotides: TGTGCCAGCAGCGTAGGCCCCCCGGACAGCTACGAGCAGTACTTC. The full variable domain, its missing parts supplied by reference TRBV9 and TRBJ2-7, is DSGVTQTPKHLITATGQRVTLRCSPRSGDLSVYWYQQSLDQGLQFLIQYYNGEERAKGNILERFSAQQFPDLHSELNLSSLELGDSALYFCASSVGPPDSYEQYFGPGTRLTVT.

The chain joins TRBV4-1 to TRBJ2-1, with TRBD1 matching over 8 bases. V trimming: 4 bases; J trimming: 13 bases; junction bases outside the gene matches: 9. The CDR3 loop spans 13 amino acids. The germline V gene has CDR1 MGHRA and CDR2 YSYEKL. The DNA of the CDR3 is TGCGCCAGCAGCCCCCCGTCAGGGGGCAAACAGTTCTTC. Its translation: CASSPPSGGKQFF.

The chain combines TRBV9 with TRBJ2-1, with TRBD2 as a possible D gene (6 bases). The V gene's germline CDR1 is SGDLS and CDR2 YYNGEE. V lost 3 bases to trimming and J lost 0 bases, with 13 bases between them. This CDR3 is 16 amino acids long. In DNA form, the CDR3 reads TGTGCCAGCAGCGGTGGTCTGGGGGGCTCCTACAATGAGCAGTTCTTC. Its protein product is CASSGGLGGSYNEQFF.

This chain links TRBV11-2 with TRBJ1-3; TRBD1 aligns across 9 bases. V shed 6 bases, J shed 7 bases, and the junction held 10 bases outside the gene matches. The germline gives CDR1 SGHAT, CDR2 FQNNGV. The CDR3 length is 15 residues. The CDR3 reads CASSWDRDLGNTIYF. The DNA for the CDR3 is TGTGCCAGCAGTTGGGACAGGGACCTTGGGAACACCATATATTTT.

Only one count was recorded for this clone. The CDR3 DNA reads TGCGCCAGCAGCCAAGATCGGGATGGAAGCGGGGCTCACCAAGAGACCCAGTACTTC. Translated, it gives CASSQDRDGSGAHQETQYF. The chain has TRBV4-1 and TRBJ2-5; 7 bases align to TRBD2. After removal of 0 bases from V and 0 bases from J, the junction contained 13 bases not matched to a gene. CDR3 size: 19 residues. CDR1 MGHRA and CDR2 YSYEKL come from the germline V gene.

The chain has TRBV27 and TRBJ2-3; no reliable D call. V was shortened by 2 bases and J by 2 bases, with 8 bases between the two germline ends. The CDR3 is 14 amino acids. Germline CDR1 is MNHEY and CDR2 is SMNVEV (reference sequence). CDR3 DNA: TGTGCCAGCAGTTTAGTACCGCACACAGATACGCAGTATTTT. Its translation is CASSLVPHTDTQYF.

V is TRBV6-5 and J is TRBJ2-7; no firm D call. Per the germline V gene, CDR1 is MNHEY and CDR2 is SVGAGI. The CDR3 loop spans 11 amino acids. V lost 2 bases and J 5 bases, leaving 4 bases between the germline ends. The CDR3 coding sequence is TGTGCCAGCAGTTACGGGCACGAGCAGTACTTC. It yields the protein CASSYGHEQYF.